One and the same sample provided the 30 T cell receptor beta chains below, sequenced in a study of T cells in Graves' hyperthyroidism and ophthalmopathy. Amplification targeted TCR beta CDR3 regions from RNA transcripts. Using the HTBI primer set, a first-round RT-PCR was run on the TCR CDR3. MiXCR was run by TCRdb on the multiplex PCR reads, yielding one entry per CDR3 protein. The table shows hundreds of thousands of distinct CDR3 sequences, with roughly 14% occurring only once. The specimen was blood. The receptors derive from a woman aged 18-29 years with Graves' hyperthyroidism.

This clonotype was counted only a few times. The V call is TRBV12-3 or TRBV12-4, the J call TRBJ2-1; D is possibly TRBD2 (5 bases). Trimming removed 5 bases at V and 2 bases at J, with 13 bases between. There are 15 residues in the CDR3. As DNA, the CDR3 is TGTGCCAGCAGTCCACTTAGCGCAACCTACAATGAGCAGTTCTTC. This codes for CASSPLSATYNEQFF.

This chain joins TRBV5-5 and TRBJ2-7; 9 bases align to TRBD1. V shed 0 bases and J 9 bases; nucleotides not matched to a gene: 10. CDR3 length: 15 residues. Looked up from germline, CDR1 is SGHKS and CDR2 is YYEKEE (reference sequence). CDR3 loop: CASSLVRDRAPGQYF. The DNA for the CDR3 is TGTGCCAGCAGCTTGGTCCGGGACAGGGCACCCGGGCAGTACTTC. Combining the CDR3 with reference TRBV5-5 and TRBJ2-7 gives the whole variable domain DAGVTQSPTHLIKTRGQQVTLRCSPISGHKSVSWYQQVLGQGPQFIFQYYEKEERGRGNFPDRFSARQFPNYSSELNVNALLLGDSALYLCASSLVRDRAPGQYFGPGTRLTVT.

This clonotype was recorded many times. A much larger clonotype is one base distant, so this may be a read error. This chain connects TRBV12-3 or TRBV12-4 to TRBJ1-2, with D possibly matching TRBD1 (5 bases). This CDR3 is built from 12 residues. CDR3 in amino acids: CTSSSSGLSNTF. Here the CDR3 DNA reads TGTACCAGCAGTTCCTCGGGACTCTCGAACACCTTC.

This clonotype appeared many times. J is TRBJ2-5 and V is TRBV20-1, with D unresolved. Germline CDR1 reads DFQATT; CDR2 reads SNEGSKA (reference sequence). The CDR3 runs 10 residues. Trimming stripped 7 bases from V and 5 bases from J, with 8 bases between. The chain's CDR3 is CSVIGETQYF. Written as DNA, the CDR3 is TGCAGTGTAATTGGGGAGACCCAGTACTTC.

This clonotype was seen at least ten times. The V and J genes are TRBV24-1 and TRBJ2-7, with TRBD2 as a possible D gene (5 bases). V was pared by 3 bases and J by 7 bases, with 27 bases between. Germline V lookup: CDR1 KGHDR, CDR2 SFDVKD. CDR3 length: 18 residues. The CDR3 sequence: CATSDRPWRGHLLGEQYF. DNA for the CDR3: TGTGCCACCAGTGATAGGCCTTGGCGAGGGCACCTTCTGGGAGAGCAGTACTTC.

This sequence joins TRBV3-1 and TRBJ2-5; TRBD1 matches 9 bases. The trim removed 1 base at V and 5 bases at J, leaving 14 bases unmatched. The CDR3 loop spans 18 amino acids. CDR1 is LGHDT, CDR2 YNNKEL, per germline (reference sequence). The CDR3 nucleotides are TGTGCCAGCAGCCAAGGCTTCACCTCGGGACAGGGTCGGGAGACCCAGTACTTC. As protein: CASSQGFTSGQGRETQYF.

This clonotype was detected ten times or more. This rearrangement joins TRBV20-1 to TRBJ2-7, with TRBD2 matching 7 bases. The CDR3 length is 13 residues. The trim removed 5 bases at V and 6 bases at J, leaving 10 bases unmatched. In germline, CDR1 is DFQATT, CDR2 SNEGSKA (reference sequence). The CDR3 loop is CSAGGGGVGEQYF. The CDR3 nucleotides read TGCAGTGCTGGGGGGGGGGGGGTTGGCGAGCAGTACTTC.

This chain links TRBV19 with TRBJ1-5; D gene ambiguous. CDR1 is LNHDA, CDR2 SQIVND, per germline (reference sequence). The CDR3 runs 10 residues. In DNA form, the CDR3 reads TGTACCCCGGAGAATCAGCCCCAGCATTTT. This translates into CTPENQPQHF.

A few counts support this clonotype. The rearrangement joins TRBV20-1 to TRBJ1-6; perhaps TRBD1 as D (5 bases). V lost 0 bases and J 8 bases, leaving 14 bases between the germline ends. This CDR3 comprises 15 residues. Germline values: CDR1 DFQATT, CDR2 SNEGSKA (reference sequence). The DNA of the CDR3 is TGCAGTGCTAGAGATTTTCAGGGAATAGATTCACCCCTCCACTTT. Its protein is CSARDFQGIDSPLHF.

This clonotype was observed many times. The gene calls are TRBV7-8 and TRBJ2-1, with TRBD1 matching 8 bases. The CDR3 has 14 residues. CDR1 is SGHVS, CDR2 FQNEAQ, per germline. After removal of 5 bases from V and 8 bases from J, the junction contained 8 bases not matched to a gene. The CDR3 DNA reads TGTGCCAGCAGCAGATCAGGGGGCTTCGATGAGCAGTTCTTC. Residues: CASSRSGGFDEQFF.

This clonotype showed up many times. The V and J genes are TRBV3-1 and TRBJ2-5; D unclear. V was cut by 0 bases and J by 5 bases, with 13 bases left in between. The CDR3 totals 15 residues. The germline gives CDR1 LGHDT, CDR2 YNNKEL (reference sequence). This CDR3 is CASSQETGLLETQYF. CDR3 DNA: TGTGCCAGCAGCCAAGAAACTGGTCTTTTGGAGACCCAGTACTTC.

This clonotype was observed at least ten times. This chain uses TRBV20-1 with TRBJ2-1, with 10 bases lining up with TRBD2. V shed 2 bases, J shed 3 bases, and the junction held 4 bases outside the gene matches. Germline V gene data show CDR1 as DFQATT and CDR2 as SNEGSKA (reference sequence). The CDR3 runs to 15 residues. In DNA form, the CDR3 reads TGCAGTGCTAGACCAACTAGCGGGAACTACAATGAGCAGTTCTTC. Translated, it gives CSARPTSGNYNEQFF.

There are a few counts of this clonotype. Being one base from a much bigger clone, this may be a read error. The V call is TRBV20-1, the J call TRBJ2-3, with TRBD2 matching 8 bases. V shed 6 bases, J shed 1 base, and the junction held 9 bases outside the gene matches. CDR3 length: 15 residues. CDR1 is DFQATT, CDR2 SNEGSKA, per germline (reference sequence). CDR3 residues: CSAELPAGGTDTQYF. The CDR3 DNA follows: TGCAGTGCAGAGCTCCCAGCGGGGGGCACAGATACGCAGTATTTT.

This clonotype came up many times. The rearrangement links TRBV12-3 or TRBV12-4 to TRBJ1-6, with D unresolved. Trimming cost V 4 bases and J 5 bases, with 3 bases left between them. The CDR3 consists of 12 residues. CDR3 region: CASSSHNSPLHF. The CDR3, as DNA: TGTGCCAGCAGTTCCCATAATTCACCCCTCCACTTT.

This clonotype was observed at least ten times. This chain links TRBV9 with TRBJ2-7; no definite D call. Trimming took 0 bases from V and 0 from J, leaving 7 bases between them. This CDR3 contains 14 residues. Germline values: CDR1 SGDLS, CDR2 YYNGEE. The CDR3 DNA sequence: TGTGCCAGCAGCGTAGGACATGACTCCTACGAGCAGTACTTC. Its protein product is CASSVGHDSYEQYF.

This clonotype was seen many times. The V gene is TRBV30, the J gene TRBJ2-5, with TRBD2 matching over 10 bases. The V segment lost 7 bases and the J segment 3 bases; nucleotides outside the gene matches: 5. CDR1 and CDR2 (germline): GTSNPN, SVGIG (reference sequence). The CDR3 length is 13 residues. CDR3 loop: CASYLAGEETQYF. CDR3 DNA: TGTGCCTCCTATCTAGCGGGGGAAGAGACCCAGTACTTC.

The chain links TRBV6-1 to TRBJ2-7, with a possible D match to TRBD2 (6 bases). Germline values: CDR1 MNHNS, CDR2 SASEGT. The CDR3 totals 12 residues. Trimming shortened V by 7 bases and J by 5 bases, and 12 bases separated the two germline ends. CDR3 sequence (DNA): TGTGCCAGCACCGGGAGCACCAACGAGCAGTACTTC. Translation: CASTGSTNEQYF.

This clonotype was counted many times. The chain couples TRBV2 to TRBJ2-5; D possibly matches TRBD1 or TRBD2 (5 bases each). Germline lookup yields CDR1 SNHLY and CDR2 FYNNEI. The CDR3 length is 15 residues. The V end lost 6 bases, the J end lost 2 bases, and 16 bases lay between the germline ends. The CDR3 is CASSEQDGNQETQYF. CDR3 sequence (DNA): TGTGCCAGCAGCGAACAGGACGGGAATCAAGAGACCCAGTACTTC.

This clonotype was detected ten times or more. The rearrangement uses TRBV2 and TRBJ1-5; weak D call: TRBD1 (6 bases). V dropped 0 bases and J dropped 9 bases, with 18 bases sitting between them. This CDR3 is built from 16 residues. Germline V gene data show CDR1 as SNHLY and CDR2 as FYNNEI. The CDR3 bases are TGTGCCAGCAGTGAAGCGGGTGGACAGTCCTCAAGGCCCCAGCATTTT. This sequence encodes CASSEAGGQSSRPQHF.

To note about this clonotype: This could be a read error, since a much larger clone is one nucleotide away. This sequence joins TRBV12-3 or TRBV12-4 and TRBJ1-4, with 10 bases that match TRBD1. There are 15 residues in the CDR3. This CDR3 reads CASSPRTGGNETLFF. The CDR3 region has the DNA TGTGCCAGCAGTCCACGGACAGGGGGAAATGAAACACTGTTTTTT.

The chain is built from TRBV9 and TRBJ2-3; TRBD2 matches 8 bases. The J segment lost 4 bases and the V segment lost 4 bases, leaving 8 bases of the junction unmatched. The CDR3 has 15 residues. CDR1 and CDR2 (germline): SGDLS, YYNGEE. CDR3 DNA: TGTGCCAGCAGCCCCCTGGGGACTAGTGCAGATACGCAGTATTTT. This encodes CASSPLGTSADTQYF.

V and J are TRBV2 and TRBJ1-4; D uncertain. The CDR3 consists of 14 residues. From germline, CDR1 is SNHLY and CDR2 FYNNEI. Trimming cost V 6 bases and J 4 bases, with 12 bases left between them. CDR3 sequence: CASSGNVLNEKLFF. For the CDR3, the DNA is TGTGCCAGCAGCGGTAACGTACTTAATGAAAAACTGTTTTTT.

This clonotype was seen repeatedly, ten times or more. V and J are TRBV7-6 and TRBJ1-6, with D possibly being TRBD1 (6 bases). CDR1 and CDR2 from the germline V gene are SGHVS and FNYEAQ. The CDR3 is made up of 15 amino acids. V dropped 0 bases and J dropped 9 bases, with 12 bases sitting between them. CDR3 sequence reads: CASSLAGGLSSPLHF. The CDR3, as DNA: TGTGCCAGCAGCTTAGCGGGGGGCCTAAGTTCACCCCTCCACTTT. Full variable domain (rest looked up from reference TRBV7-6 and TRBJ1-6): GAGVSQSPRYKVTKRGQDVALRCDPISGHVSLYWYRQALGQGPEFLTYFNYEAQQDKSGLPNDRFSAERPEGSISTLTIQRTEQRDSAMYRCASSLAGGLSSPLHFGNGTRLTVT.

This clonotype was seen more than once but under ten times. It may be a read error: a sequence one base away is much more abundant. The chain couples TRBV12-3 or TRBV12-4 to TRBJ2-1; 7 bases fit TRBD1. V lost 4 bases to trimming and J lost 5 bases; unmatched junction nucleotides: 8. The CDR3 consists of 15 residues. The CDR3 region has the DNA TGTGCCAGCAGTTCAGACAGGGAAGGCCACAATGAGCAGTTCTTC. Amino acids: CASSSDREGHNEQFF.

The table lists this clonotype with many counts. The rearrangement joins TRBV24-1 to TRBJ2-7; D may be TRBD1 (6 bases). Trimming took off 3 bases at V and 4 bases at J, with 15 bases between the two ends. The CDR3 runs 15 residues. Germline V CDR1 and CDR2: KGHDR, SFDVKD. CDR3 in amino acids: CATSDPNRAPYEQYF. The CDR3 region has the DNA TGTGCCACCAGTGATCCGAACAGGGCGCCATACGAGCAGTACTTC.

This clonotype was counted at least ten times. CDR3 sequence reads: CASIGTGYEQYF. The DNA for the CDR3 is TGTGCCAGCATTGGGACAGGCTACGAGCAGTACTTC. V and J are TRBV12-3 or TRBV12-4 and TRBJ2-7; 8 bases fit TRBD1. With 7 bases clipped from V and 3 bases from J, the junction kept 2 bases outside the gene matches. The CDR3 length is 12 residues.

The V call is TRBV11-1, the J call TRBJ2-3; 10 positions match TRBD2. Trimming cost V 6 bases and J 0 bases; bases outside gene matches: 12. Germline V gives CDR1 SGHAT, CDR2 FQDESV (reference sequence). The CDR3 contains 18 residues. CDR3 region: CASSEARASGRSTDTQYF. The CDR3 DNA is TGTGCCAGCAGTGAAGCGCGTGCTAGCGGGAGAAGCACAGATACGCAGTATTTT.

In this sample, this clonotype turned up a few times. The chain joins TRBV20-1 to TRBJ2-1, with D perhaps TRBD2 (5 bases). The germline V gene encodes CDR1 DFQATT and CDR2 SNEGSKA (reference sequence). The V end was cut by 3 bases, the J end by 0 bases, with 12 bases between. The CDR3 contains 15 residues. CDR3 sequence reads: CSASGLADSYNEQFF. CDR3 bases: TGCAGTGCTAGCGGACTGGCGGACTCCTACAATGAGCAGTTCTTC.

At least ten counts were recorded for this clonotype. The rearrangement joins TRBV6-1 to TRBJ2-1; no clear D gene. The CDR3 has 14 amino acids. The V and J ends lost 10 bases and 0 bases respectively, with 13 bases between them. Germline CDR1 and CDR2: MNHNS and SASEGT. CDR3 protein: CATTTESSYNEQFF. The CDR3 DNA follows: TGTGCCACCACGACTGAGAGCTCCTACAATGAGCAGTTCTTC.

This clonotype was observed many times. This rearrangement joins TRBV9 to TRBJ2-3; D tentatively fits TRBD1 or TRBD2 (6 bases each). The CDR3 loop spans 14 amino acids. V dropped 4 bases and J dropped 1 base, with 10 bases sitting between them. Germline CDR1 and CDR2: SGDLS and YYNGEE. The CDR3 DNA reads TGTGCCAGCAGCCCCCGGGGGCGCACAGATACGCAGTATTTT. Translating gives CASSPRGRTDTQYF.